These T cell receptor beta chains were read from a single sample in a study of cytomegalovirus exposure and HLA in healthy donors. The data were produced by immunoSEQ multiplex PCR, yet TCRdb's version contains in-frame clones alone and is incomplete. The data show roughly 220,000 clones, 75% to 90% seen once. The sample consisted of PBMCs. These receptors were taken from a woman in her thirties in good health and CMV-seropositive. CDR3s include the opening cysteine and the closing phenylalanine or tryptophan. The D gene is left open where the match is weak. For some rows the clone size is stated as once, few or many, or as a class when expanded; others skip it.

clone size	D gene	J gene	V gene	CDR3 protein	CDR3 DNA
.	.	TRBJ2-2	TRBV27	CASRGGATGELFF	TGTGCCAGCCGAGGGGGGGCTACCGGGGAGCTGTTTTTT
.	.	TRBJ2-7	TRBV7-2	CASSLEGGGPRGEQYF	TGTGCCAGCAGCTTAGAAGGAGGTGGGCCGAGGGGTGAGCAGTACTTC
once	TRBD2	TRBJ2-7	TRBV6-1	CASSQGTSGFTYEQYF	TGTGCCAGCAGTCAAGGGACTAGCGGTTTTACCTACGAGCAGTACTTC
.	.	TRBJ1-5	TRBV2	CASRKTEPGQSNQPQHF	TGTGCCAGCAGAAAAACTGAACCAGGACAGAGCAATCAGCCCCAGCATTTT
.	.	TRBJ1-1	TRBV15	CATTTERTVGAFF	TGTGCCACCACGACAGAGCGGACAGTCGGAGCTTTCTTT
.	TRBD2	TRBJ2-2	TRBV13	CASSLWREGTGELFF	TGTGCCAGCAGCTTATGGCGGGAGGGAACCGGGGAGCTGTTTTTT
.	TRBD1	TRBJ1-2	TRBV4-1	CASSQGTGDGYTF	TGCGCCAGCAGCCAAGGGACAGGGGATGGCTACACCTTC
.	TRBD2	TRBJ2-7	TRBV4-2	CASSQVAGAASYEQYF	TGTGCCAGCAGCCAAGTAGCGGGAGCCGCCTCCTACGAGCAGTACTTC
few	.	TRBJ1-2	TRBV18	CASSPQDESYGYTF	TGTGCCAGCTCCCCACAGGATGAGAGCTATGGCTACACCTTC
.	TRBD2	TRBJ2-1	TRBV29-1	CSVASGTYNEQFF	TGCAGCGTTGCTAGCGGGACCTACAATGAGCAGTTCTTC
.	TRBD1	TRBJ1-2	TRBV6-5	CASSYDRDPNYGYTF	TGTGCCAGCAGTTACGACAGGGACCCTAACTATGGCTACACCTTC
.	.	TRBJ1-2	TRBV12-5	CASGPQTGEGYTF	TGTGCTAGTGGTCCCCAGACAGGAGAAGGCTACACCTTC
.	.	TRBJ2-2	TRBV5-1	CASSPDSVTGELFF	TGCGCCAGCAGCCCGGACAGTGTCACCGGGGAGCTGTTTTTT
.	.	TRBJ1-5	TRBV28	CASSNQPQHF	TGTGCCAGCAGTAATCAGCCCCAGCATTTT
.	TRBD1	TRBJ2-5	TRBV7-7	CASSLEGQGGMGETQYF	TGTGCTAGCAGCTTAGAAGGACAGGGCGGGATGGGGGAGACCCAGTACTTC
.	.	TRBJ1-1	TRBV2	CASSVQQGRLNGFF	TGTGCCAGCAGTGTCCAACAGGGCCGTTTAAATGGTTTCTTT
once	TRBD2	TRBJ2-1	TRBV18	CASSPSSGSGNEQFF	TGTGCCAGCTCACCATCTAGCGGGAGCGGTAATGAGCAGTTCTTC
.	.	TRBJ1-4	TRBV18	CASSWDPLISNEKLFF	TGTGCCAGCTCGTGGGACCCCCTTATTTCTAATGAAAAACTGTTTTTT